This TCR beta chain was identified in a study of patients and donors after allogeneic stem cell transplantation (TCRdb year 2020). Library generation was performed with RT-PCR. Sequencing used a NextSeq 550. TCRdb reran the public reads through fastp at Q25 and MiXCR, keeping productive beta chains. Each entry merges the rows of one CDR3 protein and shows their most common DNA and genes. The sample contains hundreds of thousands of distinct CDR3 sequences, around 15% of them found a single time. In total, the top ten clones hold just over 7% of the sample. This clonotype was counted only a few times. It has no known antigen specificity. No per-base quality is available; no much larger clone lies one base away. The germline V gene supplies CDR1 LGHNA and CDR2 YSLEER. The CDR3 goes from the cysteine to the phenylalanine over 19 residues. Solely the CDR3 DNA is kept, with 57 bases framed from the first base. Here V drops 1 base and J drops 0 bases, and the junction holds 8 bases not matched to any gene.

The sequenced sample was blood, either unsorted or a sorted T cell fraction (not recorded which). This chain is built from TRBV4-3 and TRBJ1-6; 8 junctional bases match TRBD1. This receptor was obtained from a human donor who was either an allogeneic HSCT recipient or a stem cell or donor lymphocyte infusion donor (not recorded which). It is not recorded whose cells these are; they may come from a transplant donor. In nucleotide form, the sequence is TGCGCCAGCAGCCAAGTTGCGGACAGGGTTAACTCCTATAATTCACCCCTCCACTTT. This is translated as CASSQVADRVNSYNSPLHF.